This entry describes one T cell receptor (beta chain). The data are from a study of blood T cells in healthy people across ages. Primers used in a second PCR of about 7 to 12 cycles were a sample-barcoded 5' primer and a J-beta primer mix. TCRdb reprocessed the 5' RACE reads via MiXCR and lists one record per CDR3 protein. In the table there are 800,000 to 950,000 distinct CDR3 sequences, roughly 50% of which are singletons. The clonotype was recovered from a man aged 25 to 40 in good health. The sample consisted of blood.

This chain's CDR3 is CASSLGDPGPDTQYF. CDR3 nucleotides: TGCGCCAGCAGCTTGGGCGACCCCGGGCCAGATACGCAGTATTTT. V is TRBV5-1 and J is TRBJ2-3, with unresolved D. Trimming left V 0 bases short and J 4 bases short, with 12 bases between. This CDR3 is 15 amino acids long. CDR1 SGHRS and CDR2 YFSETQ come from the germline V gene. Full variable domain (outside the CDR3, taken from reference TRBV5-1 and TRBJ2-3): KAGVTQTPRYLIKTRGQQVTLSCSPISGHRSVSWYQQTPGQGLQFLFEYFSETQRNKGNFPGRFSGRQFSNSRSEMNVSTLELGDSALYLCASSLGDPGPDTQYFGPGTRLTVL.